This T cell receptor (beta chain) was captured in a study of Ad26.COV2.S vaccination and SARS-CoV-2 variants. About the study: Donor was one of the participants in the Ad26.COV2.S arm of the COV1001 trial.

CDR3 length: 15 amino acids. Germline V lookup: CDR1 SQVTM, CDR2 ANQGSEA. J gave up 5 bases and V 0 bases, and 7 bases lay outside the gene matches. Turning to this clone: As yet, its antigen is unknown.

Findings and caveats of the study: Using TCR breadth and depth analyses may have led to underestimated total T cell responses.

Libraries were prepared by immunoSEQ multiplex PCR; TCRdb keeps only in-frame clonotypes and omits some of them. The top ten clones hold about 10% of a sample with about 350,000 clones, less than 90% of them seen once. Noted treatment: roughly 20 received Ad26.COV2.S at low or high dose, single or two shots; about 5 received placebo; per-sample allocation not given. Material that was analyzed had been drawn on day 63 after the first vaccine or placebo injection. This Boston cohort included adults aged 18-55 years. The vaccine antigen was prefusion-stabilized Wuhan SARS-CoV-2 spike. The chain combines TRBV29-1 with TRBJ2-3; TRBD2 aligns across 8 bases. The TCR originated in a person aged 18-65 years who received the Ad26.COV2.S COVID-19 vaccine or a placebo. The source material was peripheral blood, sampled in a trial of Ad26.COV2.S vaccine versus placebo. The CDR3 DNA reads TGCAGCGTTGAAGAGCGGGGGGTAGTTGTAGATACGCAGTATTTT. This translates into CSVEERGVVVDTQYF.